This entry concerns a single T cell receptor beta chain. What it binds is not known. The data were obtained in a study of cytomegalovirus exposure and HLA in healthy donors. 60 Vbeta and 13 Jbeta primers were used in PCR. Clones were sequenced by immunoSEQ multiplex PCR, and TCRdb holds only the in-frame ones, with some missing. The sample shows 150,000 to 200,000 clones, approximately 83% of them seen only once. V was cut by 6 bases and J by 4 bases, with 15 bases left in between. There are 14 residues in the CDR3. Germline CDR1 MNHEY, CDR2 SVGAGI. General study results and limits: In a later analysis, CMV-associated beta chains were mostly HLA-associated, it appeared. When the data were analyzed later, several of the most significant clusters appeared to be linked to common viral pathogens.

Material for sequencing was PBMCs. The source is a boy between 2 and 10 years old in good health and CMV-seronegative. V gene TRBV6-5 combines with J gene TRBJ1-2; a weak D match, TRBD1 (5 bases). This CDR3 is CASSLGGGGYGYTF. CDR3 in DNA: TGTGCCAGCAGCCTCGGCGGGGGGGGCTATGGCTACACCTTC.